These 15 T cell receptor beta chains share one sample of origin, sequenced in a study of CD4 T cells in relation to SARS-CoV-2 and coronaviruses. Before the COVID-19 pandemic, during about 2011-2019, CD4+ T cells were taken from unexposed donors. Sequencing used immunoSEQ multiplex PCR; TCRdb keeps in-frame clones, though not all of them. The sample holds around 65,000 clones; around 87% are singletons and the top ten take more than 1.5%. The sample consisted of memory CD4+ T cells from PBMCs. Source of these receptors: a human donor in good health.

This chain joins TRBV29-1 and TRBJ2-3; D may be TRBD2 (6 bases). With 3 bases removed from V and 4 bases from J, the gap between germline ends came to 17 bases. The CDR3 contains 15 residues. CDR1 is SQVTM and CDR2 is ANQGSEA in the germline V gene. Here the CDR3 reads CSVEGGGLGADTQYF. CDR3 nucleotides: TGCAGCGTTGAGGGAGGCGGGTTAGGCGCAGATACGCAGTATTTT.

The CDR3 DNA reads as TGTGCCTGGACCCGGCCCTCCGGGGCCAACGTCCTGACTTTC. It specifies CAWTRPSGANVLTF. The rearrangement links TRBV30 to TRBJ2-6; D is undetermined. Between the trimmed V and J ends, which lost 4 bases and 4 bases, there was a span of 11 bases. Germline loops: CDR1 GTSNPN, CDR2 SVGIG (reference sequence). The CDR3 runs 14 residues.

This clone was seen once. The chain combines TRBV27 with TRBJ2-2; D is undetermined. Germline V gene lookup returns CDR1 MNHEY and CDR2 SMNVEV (reference sequence). Trimming cost V 6 bases and J 7 bases, with 9 bases left between them. This CDR3 contains 12 residues. DNA for the CDR3: TGTGCCAGCAGGCCATTAGACGGGGAGCTGTTTTTT. This codes for CASRPLDGELFF.

The V call is TRBV18, the J call TRBJ1-6, with D hard to call. The V end was cut by 4 bases, the J end by 14 bases, with 12 bases between. Germline V gene sequence: CDR1 KGHSH, CDR2 LQKENI. CDR3 size: 12 residues. The DNA of the CDR3 is TGTGCCAGCTCACAGGACGGAGCGGCCCTCCACTTT. Translation gives CASSQDGAALHF.

The CDR3 DNA reads TGTGCCAGCAGCCGGACTATGAAGGAGACCCAGTACTTC. It yields the protein CASSRTMKETQYF. This chain joins TRBV5-6 and TRBJ2-5, with a possible D match to TRBD2 (6 bases). V lost 4 bases to trimming and J lost 5 bases, with 12 bases between them. The CDR3 spans 13 residues. From germline, CDR1 is SGHDT and CDR2 YYEEEE.

The chain combines TRBV7-9 with TRBJ2-2, with D tentatively TRBD1 (5 bases). Germline V CDR1 and CDR2: SEHNR, FQNEAQ (reference sequence). This CDR3 is built from 13 residues. V lost 6 bases and J 7 bases, leaving 12 bases between the germline ends. The CDR3 here is CASRAQGNGELFF. The DNA for the CDR3 is TGTGCCAGCAGAGCCCAGGGTAACGGGGAGCTGTTTTTT.

The V and J genes are TRBV6-5 and TRBJ1-1, with TRBD1 identical over 10 bases. Germline V gene lookup returns CDR1 MNHEY and CDR2 SVGAGI. The trim removed 6 bases at V and 5 bases at J, leaving 9 bases unmatched. This CDR3 has 15 amino acids. CDR3 DNA sequence: TGTGCCAGCAGATATCGGACAGGGGGGAGGACTGAAGCTTTCTTT. Protein sequence: CASRYRTGGRTEAFF.

V and J are TRBV5-4 and TRBJ2-1, with 7 bases matching TRBD2. This CDR3 has 13 residues. Germline trimming cut 0 bases from V and 14 bases from J; bases unmatched to any gene: 8. Per germline, CDR1 SGHNT and CDR2 YYREEE (reference sequence). Here the CDR3 reads CASSLDGGRGEFF. CDR3 coding DNA: TGTGCCAGCAGCTTGGATGGCGGGAGAGGTGAGTTCTTC.

The chain uses TRBV9 and TRBJ1-2; maybe TRBD1 (6 bases). The V gene lost 4 bases and the J gene lost 7 bases, with 20 bases spanning the gap. The CDR3 runs 15 residues. CDR1 and CDR2 (germline): SGDLS, YYNGEE. The CDR3 spells CASSLRQDRVGGYTF. The CDR3 region has the DNA TGTGCCAGCAGCCTAAGACAGGACAGAGTAGGTGGCTACACCTTC.

This clone is medium-sized. The chain has TRBV7-9 and TRBJ2-7, with a weak D call TRBD2 (5 bases). Germline CDR1 SEHNR, CDR2 FQNEAQ (reference sequence). This CDR3 is 13 amino acids long. Trimming removed 5 bases from V and 5 bases from J, with 13 bases in between. The CDR3 sequence is CASSPRGPDEQYF. In DNA form, the CDR3 reads TGTGCCAGCAGCCCCAGAGGGCCTGACGAGCAGTACTTC.

The chain recombines TRBV20-1 with TRBJ2-6; unclear D gene. Trimming took off 3 bases at V and 5 bases at J, with 8 bases between the two ends. The germline V gene has CDR1 DFQATT and CDR2 SNEGSKA (reference sequence). The CDR3 runs to 13 residues. CDR3 bases: TGCAGTGCTAGTATTTCTAGGGCCAACGTCCTGACTTTC. Its protein is CSASISRANVLTF.

The chain has TRBV15 and TRBJ2-5; 9 positions match TRBD1. The CDR3 has 15 residues. Unmatched junction bases numbered 11, after V lost 7 bases and J lost 5 bases. Germline-derived CDR1 and CDR2 are LNHNV and YYDKDF (reference sequence). The CDR3, as DNA: TGTGCCACCATGGGACAGGGAGTGATGGGTGAGACCCAGTACTTC. This sequence encodes CATMGQGVMGETQYF.

The genes are TRBV24-1 and TRBJ2-2, with D possibly TRBD2 on 6 matching bases. V was pared by 3 bases and J by 2 bases, with 9 bases between. Germline values: CDR1 KGHDR, CDR2 SFDVKD. The CDR3 consists of 15 residues. In nucleotides, the CDR3 is TGTGCCACCAGTGATGCCGGGAGTAACACCGGGGAGCTGTTTTTT. Its translation: CATSDAGSNTGELFF.

The genes are TRBV10-3 and TRBJ1-1; D not resolved. Germline CDR1 ENHRY, CDR2 SYGVKD. V dropped 6 bases and J dropped 5 bases, with 10 bases sitting between them. This CDR3 spans 12 amino acids. The CDR3 is CAIRAPGTEAFF. The CDR3 bases are TGTGCCATCAGGGCCCCGGGAACTGAAGCTTTCTTT.

The chain links TRBV11-3 to TRBJ2-5; the D call may be TRBD1 or TRBD2 (5 bases each). The CDR3 runs 15 residues. Germline V gene sequence: CDR1 SGHNT, CDR2 YENEEA. Trimming took 5 bases from V and 5 from J, leaving 18 bases between them. CDR3 sequence reads: CASSKTGRTAETQYF. The DNA for the CDR3 is TGTGCCAGCAGCAAAACGGGACGAACGGCGGAGACCCAGTACTTC.